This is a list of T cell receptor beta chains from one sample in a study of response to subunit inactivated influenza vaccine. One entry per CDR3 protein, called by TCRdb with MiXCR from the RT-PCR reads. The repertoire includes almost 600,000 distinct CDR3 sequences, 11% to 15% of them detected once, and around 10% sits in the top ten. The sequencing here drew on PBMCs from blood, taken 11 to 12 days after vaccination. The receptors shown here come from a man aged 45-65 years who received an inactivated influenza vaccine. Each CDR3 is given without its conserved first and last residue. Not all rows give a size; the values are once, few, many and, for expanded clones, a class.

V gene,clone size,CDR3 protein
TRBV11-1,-,ASSKTGPQRASYEQY
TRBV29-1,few,SGKLGEQF
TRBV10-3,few,AISGAGQIYEQY
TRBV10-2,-,ASSESQGSGRTEAF
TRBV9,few,ASSVLSTGELF
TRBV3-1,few,ASSQDPSATNEKLF
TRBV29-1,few,SSTENTEAF
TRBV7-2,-,ASSLREGVGQPQH
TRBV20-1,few,SAAANPGLVGETQY
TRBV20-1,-,SGWREDGYT
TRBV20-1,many,SASWSLGIPDTQY
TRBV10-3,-,AISARQGSYEQY
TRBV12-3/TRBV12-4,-,ASSNGAGANMNTEAF
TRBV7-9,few,ASSSLQREGGNEQF
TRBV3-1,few,ASSQGPSFNQPQH
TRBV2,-,ASRGGQGYETQY
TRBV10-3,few,AISDTPVRDYGYT
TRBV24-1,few,ATSDSIPDRGRETQY
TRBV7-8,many,ASSPMGTAKYEQY
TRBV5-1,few,ASSLAAGTDTQY
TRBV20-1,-,SAAPTLGTQY
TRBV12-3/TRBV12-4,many,ASSLWGGNQPQH
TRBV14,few,ASSQGLAPNTGELF